Below are 15 T cell receptor beta chains sequenced from a single sample in a study of PD-1 blockade in classical Hodgkin lymphoma. The time point: cycle 4 day 1 (C4D1), after around six weeks of nivolumab. Brentuximab vedotin exposure varied, and every patient relapsed after autologous stem cell transplantation. Produced via immunoSEQ multiplex PCR; TCRdb's table is partial and in-frame only. Of some 8,700 clones listed, around nine tenths are singletons. The source was peripheral blood mononuclear cells (PBMCs), collected before the fourth cycle of nivolumab. These receptors all come from a human donor with classical Hodgkin lymphoma.

V usage is TRBV15 and J usage is TRBJ2-3; D perhaps matches TRBD1 (6 bases). Germline loops: CDR1 LNHNV, CDR2 YYDKDF (reference sequence). Trimming took off 6 bases at V and 0 bases at J, with 19 bases between the two ends. This CDR3 comprises 17 residues. As DNA, the CDR3 is TGTGCCACCAGTAGGCAGGGGACCTTTACTAGCACAGATACGCAGTATTTT. Translated: CATSRQGTFTSTDTQYF.

A note on this clone: A junction end diverges from the germline sequence, so it may reflect a read error. The chain links TRBV27 to TRBJ2-4; D is uncertain. The germline V gene has CDR1 MNHEY and CDR2 SMNVEV (reference sequence). The CDR3 length is 18 residues. CDR3 loop: CASSISRHTQRVKNIQYF. CDR3 nucleotide sequence: TGTGCCAGCAGTATATCCCGACATACCCAGAGAGTCAAAAACATTCAGTACTTC.

DNA of the CDR3: TGCGCCAGCAGCCAAGGGGCGGGCACTGAAGCTTTCTTT. This codes for CASSQGAGTEAFF. The chain uses TRBV4-3 and TRBJ1-1; D unclear. The germline V gene has CDR1 LGHNA and CDR2 YSLEER. The CDR3 runs 13 residues. The germline V and J ends were trimmed by 1 base and 4 bases, with 7 bases remaining between them.

This chain uses TRBV7-9 with TRBJ2-7; perhaps TRBD2 as D (5 bases). Germline CDR1 reads SEHNR; CDR2 reads FQNEAQ (reference sequence). The CDR3 sequence is 15 residues long. The V gene lost 4 bases and the J gene lost 3 bases, with 16 bases spanning the gap. The CDR3 DNA reads as TGTGCCAGCAGCTCCGGAGGAGGACGTCTCTACGAGCAGTACTTC. Protein sequence: CASSSGGGRLYEQYF.

The V call is TRBV5-4, the J call TRBJ2-3, with 9 bases lining up with TRBD2. CDR1 is SGHNT, CDR2 YYREEE, per germline (reference sequence). The CDR3 runs 14 residues. V trimming: 2 bases; J trimming: 4 bases; junction bases outside the gene matches: 2. Here the CDR3 reads CASSFGGRADTQYF. The DNA for the CDR3 is TGTGCCAGCAGCTTTGGCGGGAGGGCAGATACGCAGTATTTT.

The J gene is TRBJ1-1, the V gene TRBV7-9, with TRBD1 identical over 7 bases. Germline V lookup: CDR1 SEHNR, CDR2 FQNEAQ (reference sequence). The CDR3 is made up of 14 amino acids. After removal of 5 bases from V and 1 base from J, the junction contained 4 bases not matched to a gene. The CDR3 region is CASSPGQKNTEAFF. CDR3 DNA sequence: TGTGCCAGCAGCCCGGGACAGAAGAACACTGAAGCTTTCTTT.

The sample holds a few counts of this clone. The chain links TRBV4-1 to TRBJ2-7; 7 bases align to TRBD1. CDR1 is MGHRA and CDR2 is YSYEKL in the germline V gene. With V trimmed by 4 bases and J by 0 bases, 9 bases remained unmatched. The CDR3 has 16 amino acids. As DNA, the CDR3 is TGCGCCAGCAGCCCCGCACGGACAGGCCTCTCCTACGAGCAGTACTTC. Its protein is CASSPARTGLSYEQYF.

This clone turned up a few times. The chain carries TRBV10-1 and TRBJ1-3; D call uncertain. Germline CDR1 is WNHNN and CDR2 is SYGVQD (reference sequence). The length of the CDR3 is 15 residues. The V and J ends lost 6 bases and 0 bases respectively, with 12 bases between them. CDR3 DNA: TGCGCCAGCAGCCCGGACGGCGTCTCTGGAAACACCATATATTTT. It specifies CASSPDGVSGNTIYF.

This clone has only one observation. The V call is TRBV19, the J call TRBJ2-2; TRBD1 aligns across 7 bases. Germline V gene data show CDR1 as LNHDA and CDR2 as SQIVND (reference sequence). The CDR3 extends over 17 amino acids. J was trimmed by 6 bases and V by 7 bases; bases with no gene match: 17. The CDR3 protein is CASTLGTGVGYAGELFF. The CDR3 nucleotides read TGTGCCAGTACCCTCGGAACAGGGGTCGGTTACGCCGGGGAGCTGTTTTTT.

The chain recombines TRBV27 with TRBJ2-3, with TRBD2 identical over 12 bases. The CDR3 consists of 17 residues. From germline, CDR1 is MNHEY and CDR2 SMNVEV (reference sequence). J was trimmed by 0 bases and V by 6 bases; bases with no gene match: 7. CDR3 in DNA: TGTGCCAGCAGCCGGCTAGCGGGAGGGCCGAGCACAGATACGCAGTATTTT. It yields the protein CASSRLAGGPSTDTQYF.

V usage is TRBV5-6 and J usage is TRBJ2-1; no clear D. V lost 2 bases and J lost 5, with 2 bases in between. The CDR3 spans 11 residues. CDR1 SGHDT and CDR2 YYEEEE come from the germline V gene. In DNA, the CDR3 is TGTGCCAGCAGCTTTAACAATGAGCAGTTCTTC. This codes for CASSFNNEQFF.

This chain uses TRBV11-2 with TRBJ2-1; no clear D gene. CDR1 SGHAT and CDR2 FQNNGV come from the germline V gene. The CDR3 spans 13 residues. The V and J ends lost 5 bases and 10 bases respectively, with 15 bases between them. CDR3 region: CASSPDSWREQFF. CDR3 nucleotide sequence: TGTGCCAGCAGCCCCGATTCTTGGCGGGAGCAGTTCTTC.

The genes are TRBV6-6 and TRBJ1-5; D may be TRBD1 (5 bases). Germline CDR1 reads MNHNY; CDR2 reads SVGAGI (reference sequence). The germline V and J ends were trimmed by 7 bases and 1 base, with 14 bases remaining between them. The CDR3 extends over 15 amino acids. In DNA, the CDR3 is TGTGCCAGCACCAAATGGCGGGACAGCAATCAGCCCCAGCATTTT. This encodes CASTKWRDSNQPQHF.

The chain joins TRBV5-1 to TRBJ2-2, with unresolved D. This CDR3 comprises 15 residues. The V gene lost 4 bases and the J gene lost 2 bases, with 12 bases spanning the gap. The germline gives CDR1 SGHRS, CDR2 YFSETQ. The CDR3 DNA sequence: TGCGCCAGCAGCCTCAGCCCCGGTAACACCGGGGAGCTGTTTTTT. It is translated as CASSLSPGNTGELFF.

The chain couples TRBV19 to TRBJ2-2, with D maybe TRBD1 (6 bases). The V end was cut by 2 bases, the J end by 3 bases, with 10 bases between. The CDR3 runs to 15 residues. CDR1 and CDR2 from the germline V gene are LNHDA and SQIVND (reference sequence). DNA for the CDR3: TGTGCCAGTAGTATACAGGGGCTGGACACCGGGGAGCTGTTTTTT. Translation gives CASSIQGLDTGELFF.